The T cell receptor beta chain under discussion was sequenced for a study of blood T cells in healthy people across ages. This clonotype showed up many times. V lost 1 base to trimming and J lost 5 bases; unmatched junction nucleotides: 8. Germline V gene data show CDR1 as LGHNA and CDR2 as YSLEER. The CDR3 sequence is 15 residues long. Primers used in a second PCR of roughly 6 to 11 cycles were a sample-barcoded 5' primer and a J-beta primer mix. Via MiXCR, TCRdb re-called the 5' RACE reads, giving one row per CDR3 protein. The sample lists about 570,000 distinct CDR3 sequences, over 25% occurring once. These same data were also listed under a study on T cells of mothers and their children.

The receptor was derived from a boy under 10 years old in good health. V usage is TRBV4-3 and J usage is TRBJ2-7; TRBD2 agrees at 7 bases. The specimen was blood. The CDR3 DNA sequence: TGCGCCAGCAGCCAAGTAAGGACTAGTCCCCACGAGCAGTACTTC. Residues: CASSQVRTSPHEQYF.